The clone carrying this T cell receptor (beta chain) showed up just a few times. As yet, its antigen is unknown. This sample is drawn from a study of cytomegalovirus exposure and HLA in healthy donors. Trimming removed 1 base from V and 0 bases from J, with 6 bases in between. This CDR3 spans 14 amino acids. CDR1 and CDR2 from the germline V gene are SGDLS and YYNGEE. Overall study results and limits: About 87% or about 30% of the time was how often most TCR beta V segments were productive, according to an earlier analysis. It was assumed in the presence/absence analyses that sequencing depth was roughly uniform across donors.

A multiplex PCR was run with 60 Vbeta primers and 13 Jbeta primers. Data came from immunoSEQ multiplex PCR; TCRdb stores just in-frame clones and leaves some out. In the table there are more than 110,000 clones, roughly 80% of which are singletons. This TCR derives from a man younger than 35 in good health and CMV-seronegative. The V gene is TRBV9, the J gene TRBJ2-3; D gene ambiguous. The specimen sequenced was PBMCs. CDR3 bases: TGTGCCAGCAGCGTAATCGGGAGCACAGATACGCAGTATTTT. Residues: CASSVIGSTDTQYF.